The source of this T cell receptor beta chain is a study of CD8 T cells in Susac syndrome. This clonotype turned up a few times. The germline V and J ends were trimmed by 4 bases and 0 bases, with 6 bases remaining between them. The CDR3 spans 14 residues. Per the germline V gene, CDR1 is KGHDR and CDR2 is SFDVKD. RNA in amounts of about 0.5 to 1 ug was reverse transcribed with random hexamers. The CDR3 of TCR beta was amplified by immunoSEQ multiplex PCR across 54 Vbeta and 13 Jbeta. Via MiXCR, TCRdb re-called the immunoSEQ multiplex PCR reads, giving one row per CDR3 protein. The table shows roughly 200,000 distinct CDR3 sequences, with roughly 94% occurring only once. Through negative isolation, CD4+ and CD8+ T cells were obtained, while TEMRA cells were enriched using FACS.

V usage is TRBV24-1 and J usage is TRBJ2-4; D is undetermined. The sequence was obtained from a human donor in good health. Input material: CD4+ T cells from PBMCs. The CDR3, as DNA: TGTGCCACCAGTGAGCGAGTAGCCAAAAACATTCAGTACTTC. Protein: CATSERVAKNIQYF.